The 5 T cell receptor beta chains listed next were all sequenced from one sample in a study of cytomegalovirus exposure and HLA in healthy donors. The study ran its PCR with 60 Vbeta and 13 Jbeta primers. This table comes from immunoSEQ multiplex PCR, and its TCRdb copy is limited to in-frame clones, with some not included. The sample yields about 140,000 clones, almost 85% seen once. The sample taken for sequencing was PBMCs. The receptor source for this set is a young man in good health and CMV-seropositive.

Worth noting for this clone: The conserved phenylalanine or tryptophan is not found at the CDR3 terminus, so this likely reflects a read error. The rearrangement uses TRBV19 and TRBJ1-2, with TRBD1 matching over 11 bases. The ends lost 8 bases at V and 8 bases at J; junction bases unmatched: 7. Germline-derived CDR1 and CDR2 are LNHDA and SQIVND (reference sequence). The CDR3 has 13 amino acids. Here the CDR3 reads CASGRTGGFGYTL. CDR3 nucleotides: TGTGCCAGTGGCAGGACAGGGGGCTTCGGCTACACCCTC.

J is TRBJ2-1 and V is TRBV11-3, with 9 bases matching TRBD2. Germline trimming cut 1 base from V and 5 bases from J; bases unmatched to any gene: 3. This CDR3 comprises 15 residues. Germline assignment: CDR1 SGHNT and CDR2 YENEEA. CDR3 bases: TGTGCCAGCAGCTTAGGGACTAGCGTAAACAATGAGCAGTTCTTC. Encoded protein: CASSLGTSVNNEQFF.

The rearrangement uses TRBV28 and TRBJ1-2; perhaps TRBD1 as D (6 bases). The germline V gene has CDR1 MDHEN and CDR2 SYDVKM. V was pared by 2 bases and J by 8 bases, with 15 bases between. CDR3 length: 14 amino acids. The CDR3 DNA is TGTGCCAGCAGTTTACGCGCGGCAGGGGACGGCTACACCTTC. This gives the protein CASSLRAAGDGYTF.

This clone showed up just once. This chain connects TRBV27 to TRBJ1-1; TRBD1 aligns across 9 bases. Germline CDR1 is MNHEY and CDR2 is SMNVEV (reference sequence). Trimming cost V 4 bases and J 7 bases; bases outside gene matches: 7. This CDR3 comprises 14 residues. CDR3 protein: CASSSPGTGFEAFF. The DNA for the CDR3 is TGTGCCAGCAGTTCCCCCGGGACAGGGTTTGAAGCTTTCTTT.

This rearrangement joins TRBV28 to TRBJ1-4; possible D gene TRBD1, 5 bases. Germline V CDR1 and CDR2: MDHEN, SYDVKM. V was trimmed by 2 bases and J by 4 bases, leaving 8 bases between them. The CDR3 is 14 residues long. Here the CDR3 reads CASSLQGFNEKLFF. The CDR3 nucleotides read TGTGCCAGCAGTTTACAGGGTTTTAATGAAAAACTGTTTTTT.